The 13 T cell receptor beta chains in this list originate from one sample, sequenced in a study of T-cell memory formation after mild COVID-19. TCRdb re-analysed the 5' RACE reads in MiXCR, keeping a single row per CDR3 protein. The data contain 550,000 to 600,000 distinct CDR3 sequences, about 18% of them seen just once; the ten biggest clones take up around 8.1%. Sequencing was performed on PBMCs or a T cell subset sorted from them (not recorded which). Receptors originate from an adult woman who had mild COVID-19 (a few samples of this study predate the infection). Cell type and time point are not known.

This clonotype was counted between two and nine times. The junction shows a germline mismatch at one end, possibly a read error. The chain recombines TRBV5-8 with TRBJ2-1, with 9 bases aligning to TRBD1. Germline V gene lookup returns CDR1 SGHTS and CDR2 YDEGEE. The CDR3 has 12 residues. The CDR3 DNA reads TGTGCCAGCAGCACGACGGACAGGGGATCGACTTTC. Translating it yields CASSTTDRGSTF.

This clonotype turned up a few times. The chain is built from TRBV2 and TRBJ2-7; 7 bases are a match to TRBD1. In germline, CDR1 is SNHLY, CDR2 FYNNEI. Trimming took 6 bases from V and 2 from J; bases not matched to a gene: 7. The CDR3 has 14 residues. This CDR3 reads CASSMDRWTYEQYF. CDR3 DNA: TGTGCCAGCAGCATGGACAGGTGGACCTACGAGCAGTACTTC.

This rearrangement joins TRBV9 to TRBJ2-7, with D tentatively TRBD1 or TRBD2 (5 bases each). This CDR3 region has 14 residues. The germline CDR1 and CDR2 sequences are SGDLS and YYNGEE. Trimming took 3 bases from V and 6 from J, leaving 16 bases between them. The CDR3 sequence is CASSESGAQFEQYF. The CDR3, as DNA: TGTGCCAGCAGCGAATCCGGGGCCCAGTTCGAGCAGTACTTC. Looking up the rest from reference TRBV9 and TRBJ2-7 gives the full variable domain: DSGVTQTPKHLITATGQRVTLRCSPRSGDLSVYWYQQSLDQGLQFLIQYYNGEERAKGNILERFSAQQFPDLHSELNLSSLELGDSALYFCASSESGAQFEQYFGPGTRLTVT.

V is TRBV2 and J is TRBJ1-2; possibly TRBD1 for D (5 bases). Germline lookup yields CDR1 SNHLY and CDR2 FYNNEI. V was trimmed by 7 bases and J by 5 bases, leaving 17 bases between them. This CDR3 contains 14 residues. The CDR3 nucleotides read TGTGCCAGCATAGTGGGGCAGGGTCCTTATGGCTACACCTTC. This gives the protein CASIVGQGPYGYTF.

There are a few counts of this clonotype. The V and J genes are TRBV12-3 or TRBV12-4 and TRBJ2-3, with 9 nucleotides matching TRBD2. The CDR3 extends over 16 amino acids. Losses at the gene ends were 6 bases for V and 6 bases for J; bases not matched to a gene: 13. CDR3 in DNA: TGTGCCAGCAGGTCCTCGGAGGCGGGAGGGAGGGATACGCAGTATTTT. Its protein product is CASRSSEAGGRDTQYF.

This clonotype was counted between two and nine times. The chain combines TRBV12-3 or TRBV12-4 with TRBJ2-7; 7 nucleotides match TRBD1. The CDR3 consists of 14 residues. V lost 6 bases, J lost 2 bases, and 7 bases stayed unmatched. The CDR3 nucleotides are TGTGCCAGCAGACCTACAGGGGCCACCTACGAGCAGTACTTC. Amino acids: CASRPTGATYEQYF.

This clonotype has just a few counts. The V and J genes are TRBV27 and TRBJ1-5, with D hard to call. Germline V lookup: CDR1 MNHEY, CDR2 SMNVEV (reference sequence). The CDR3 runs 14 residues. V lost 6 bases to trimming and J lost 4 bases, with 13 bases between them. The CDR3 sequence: CASSLTSGNQPQHF. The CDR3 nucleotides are TGTGCCAGCAGCCTTACATCGGGGAATCAGCCCCAGCATTTT.

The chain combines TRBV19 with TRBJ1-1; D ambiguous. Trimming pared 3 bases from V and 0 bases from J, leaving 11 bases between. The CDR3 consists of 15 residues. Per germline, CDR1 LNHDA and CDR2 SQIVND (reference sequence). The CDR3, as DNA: TGTGCCAGTAGTATCCTAGACATCATGAACACTGAAGCTTTCTTT. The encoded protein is CASSILDIMNTEAFF.

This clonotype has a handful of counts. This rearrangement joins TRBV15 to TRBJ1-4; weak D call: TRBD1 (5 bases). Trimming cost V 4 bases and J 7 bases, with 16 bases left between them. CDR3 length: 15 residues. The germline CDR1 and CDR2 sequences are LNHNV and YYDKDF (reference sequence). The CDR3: CATSTHRDLGEKLFF. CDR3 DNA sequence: TGTGCCACCAGCACCCACCGGGACCTCGGTGAAAAACTGTTTTTT.

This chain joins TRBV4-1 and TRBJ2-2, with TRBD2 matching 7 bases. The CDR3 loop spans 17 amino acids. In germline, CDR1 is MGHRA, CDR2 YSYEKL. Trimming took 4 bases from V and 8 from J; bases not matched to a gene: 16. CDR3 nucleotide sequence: TGCGCCAGCAGCCCGGGGATATTGGCTAGCGGAGCGGGGGAGCTGTTTTTT. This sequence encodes CASSPGILASGAGELFF.

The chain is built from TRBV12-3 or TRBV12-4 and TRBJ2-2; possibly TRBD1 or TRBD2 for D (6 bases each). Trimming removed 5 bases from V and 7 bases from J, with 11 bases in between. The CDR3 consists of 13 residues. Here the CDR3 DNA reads TGTGCCAGCAGTCAACAGGGAGGCGGGGAGCTGTTTTTT. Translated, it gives CASSQQGGGELFF.

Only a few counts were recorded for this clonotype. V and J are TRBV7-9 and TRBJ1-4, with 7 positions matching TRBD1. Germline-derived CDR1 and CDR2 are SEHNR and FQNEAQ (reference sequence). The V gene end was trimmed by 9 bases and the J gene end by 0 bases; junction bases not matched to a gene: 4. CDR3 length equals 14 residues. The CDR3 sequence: CASGQVATNEKLFF. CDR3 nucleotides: TGTGCCAGTGGACAGGTTGCAACTAATGAAAAACTGTTTTTT. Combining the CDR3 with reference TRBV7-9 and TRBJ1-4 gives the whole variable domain DTGVSQNPRHKITKRGQNVTFRCDPISEHNRLYWYRQTLGQGPEFLTYFQNEAQLEKSRLLSDRFSAERPKGSFSTLEIQRTEQGDSAMYLCASGQVATNEKLFFGSGTQLSVL.

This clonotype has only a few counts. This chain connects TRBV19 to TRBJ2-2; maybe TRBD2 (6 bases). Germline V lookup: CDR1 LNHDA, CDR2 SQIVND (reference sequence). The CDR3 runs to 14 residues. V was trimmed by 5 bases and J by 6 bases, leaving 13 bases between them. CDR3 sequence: CASSWISGPGELFF. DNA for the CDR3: TGTGCCAGTAGTTGGATTAGCGGTCCCGGGGAGCTGTTTTTT.